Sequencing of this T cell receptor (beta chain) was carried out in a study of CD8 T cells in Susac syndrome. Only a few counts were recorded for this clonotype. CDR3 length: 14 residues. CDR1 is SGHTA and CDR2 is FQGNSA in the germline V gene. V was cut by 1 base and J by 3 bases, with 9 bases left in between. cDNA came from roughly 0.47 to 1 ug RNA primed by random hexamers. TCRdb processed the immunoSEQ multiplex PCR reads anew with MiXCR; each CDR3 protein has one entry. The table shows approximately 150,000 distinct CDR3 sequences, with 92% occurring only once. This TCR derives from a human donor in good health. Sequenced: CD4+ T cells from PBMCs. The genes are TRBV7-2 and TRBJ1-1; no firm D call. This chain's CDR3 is CASSLDGLDTEAFF. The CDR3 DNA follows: TGTGCCAGCAGCTTAGATGGGTTGGACACTGAAGCTTTCTTT.